Listed below are T cell receptor beta chains from one sample, sequenced in a study of T cell changes during pregnancy in multiple sclerosis. The repertoire was sequenced with immunoSEQ multiplex PCR; TCRdb's copy has only in-frame clones and lacks some. The sample includes fewer than 35,000 clones, around 93% of them seen just once. This sample comprised CD4+ T cells from peripheral blood mononuclear cells, obtained in the third trimester of pregnancy. The receptors originated from a female donor in good health, enrolled as a control in a pregnancy study. The CDR3 runs from the conserved cysteine through the conserved F or W. D genes are given only for firm matches. Some rows mark clone size as missing; the rest say once, few, many or name a class of expanded clone.

j_call: TRBJ1-1; d_call: NA; v_call: TRBV2; clone_size: NA; cdr3_aa: CASLRVGSAEAFF; cdr3_nt: TGTGCCAGCCTGAGGGTAGGGTCTGCTGAAGCTTTCTTT
j_call: TRBJ2-7; d_call: TRBD1; v_call: TRBV5-1; clone_size: NA; cdr3_aa: CASSLGDRGREQYF; cdr3_nt: TGCGCCAGCAGCCTCGGGGACAGGGGACGCGAGCAGTACTTC
j_call: TRBJ1-3; d_call: NA; v_call: TRBV7-9; clone_size: NA; cdr3_aa: CASSSQSRAGNTIYF; cdr3_nt: TGTGCCAGCAGCTCTCAGTCCAGGGCTGGAAACACCATATATTTT
j_call: TRBJ1-1; d_call: NA; v_call: TRBV20-1; clone_size: NA; cdr3_aa: CSARDLTEAFF; cdr3_nt: TGCAGTGCTAGAGATCTCACTGAAGCTTTCTTT
j_call: TRBJ2-1; d_call: TRBD2; v_call: TRBV29-1; clone_size: once; cdr3_aa: CSVEGRVWNEQFF; cdr3_nt: TGCAGCGTTGAGGGGAGGGTCTGGAATGAGCAGTTCTTC
j_call: TRBJ1-2; d_call: TRBD1; v_call: TRBV28; clone_size: once; cdr3_aa: CASSAGGISYGYTF; cdr3_nt: TGTGCCAGCTCGGCAGGGGGCATAAGTTATGGCTACACCTTC
j_call: TRBJ1-1; d_call: NA; v_call: TRBV7-8; clone_size: few; cdr3_aa: CASSLERREGRAFF; cdr3_nt: TGTGCCAGCAGCTTAGAGAGGAGGGAGGGCAGAGCTTTCTTT
j_call: TRBJ2-7; d_call: NA; v_call: TRBV7-2; clone_size: NA; cdr3_aa: CASSLWGGGSSHEQYF; cdr3_nt: TGTGCCAGCAGCTTATGGGGGGGCGGATCGAGCCACGAGCAGTACTTC
j_call: TRBJ1-2; d_call: NA; v_call: TRBV4-1; clone_size: NA; cdr3_aa: CASSQYPRTGHRNYGYTF; cdr3_nt: TGCGCCAGCAGCCAATATCCCCGGACGGGACACCGCAACTATGGCTACACCTTC
j_call: TRBJ1-5; d_call: NA; v_call: TRBV7-2; clone_size: NA; cdr3_aa: CASSSYSQPQHF; cdr3_nt: TGTGCCAGCAGCTCCTACTCACAGCCCCAGCATTTT
j_call: TRBJ2-5; d_call: TRBD2; v_call: TRBV29-1; clone_size: NA; cdr3_aa: CSARDSGGAGETQYF; cdr3_nt: TGCAGCGCCCGGGATAGCGGGGGGGCGGGAGAGACCCAGTACTTC
j_call: TRBJ2-1; d_call: TRBD2; v_call: TRBV18; clone_size: NA; cdr3_aa: CASSPLAGAYYNEQFF; cdr3_nt: TGTGCCAGCTCACCCCTAGCGGGGGCCTACTACAATGAGCAGTTCTTC
j_call: TRBJ1-5; d_call: NA; v_call: TRBV5-1; clone_size: NA; cdr3_aa: CASSPSGQPQHF; cdr3_nt: TGCGCCAGCAGCCCGTCGGGACAGCCCCAGCATTTT
j_call: TRBJ1-3; d_call: TRBD1; v_call: TRBV9; clone_size: once; cdr3_aa: CASSATGAEGNTIYF; cdr3_nt: TGTGCCAGCAGCGCCACAGGGGCGGAAGGAAACACCATATATTTT
j_call: TRBJ2-7; d_call: NA; v_call: TRBV2; clone_size: NA; cdr3_aa: CASHWGAYEQYF; cdr3_nt: TGTGCCAGCCATTGGGGGGCCTACGAGCAGTACTTC
j_call: TRBJ1-3; d_call: TRBD1; v_call: TRBV27; clone_size: NA; cdr3_aa: CASSPPNQGAKGNTIYF; cdr3_nt: TGTGCCAGCAGTCCCCCCAATCAGGGGGCGAAAGGAAACACCATATATTTT